The 29 T cell receptor beta chains given below trace back to one sample, sequenced in a study of shared clonotypes between healthy human individuals. The assay was immunoSEQ multiplex PCR, and TCRdb's table has in-frame clones only and misses some. This sample has more than 2 million clones; approximately 96% occur once, and the top ten carry approximately 0.13%. The sequenced sample consisted of naive CD4+ T cells sorted from blood. The subset denotes: CD45RA+ positively selected. These receptors originate from a man aged 18 to 29 in good health.

The chain carries TRBV2 and TRBJ2-5, with D possibly matching TRBD2 (6 bases). The germline CDR1 and CDR2 sequences are SNHLY and FYNNEI. This CDR3 is built from 12 residues. V gave up 6 bases and J gave up 6 bases, with 11 bases separating them. The CDR3 reads CASRKEGQTQYF. The CDR3 DNA follows: TGTGCCAGCAGGAAGGAGGGGCAGACCCAGTACTTC.

The chain uses TRBV5-1 and TRBJ2-6; D remains unclear. Germline V gene sequence: CDR1 SGHRS, CDR2 YFSETQ. V was clipped by 0 bases and J by 0 bases, with 13 bases between them. The CDR3 is 18 amino acids. In DNA, the CDR3 is TGCGCCAGCAGCTTGGGACCTCAAATCACCTCTGGGGCCAACGTCCTGACTTTC. Residues: CASSLGPQITSGANVLTF. The whole variable domain, filled in from reference TRBV5-1 and TRBJ2-6, reads KAGVTQTPRYLIKTRGQQVTLSCSPISGHRSVSWYQQTPGQGLQFLFEYFSETQRNKGNFPGRFSGRQFSNSRSEMNVSTLELGDSALYLCASSLGPQITSGANVLTFGAGSRLTVL.

J is TRBJ2-1 and V is TRBV2; no clear D. Per the germline V gene, CDR1 is SNHLY and CDR2 is FYNNEI. Trimming removed 6 bases from V and 7 bases from J, with 16 bases in between. CDR3 length: 14 residues. CDR3 in amino acids: CASSGPSTVNEQFF. The CDR3, as DNA: TGTGCCAGCAGCGGCCCGTCGACCGTTAATGAGCAGTTCTTC.

The CDR3 DNA is TGTGCCAGCAGAGGGACGCGTGGCTACACCTTC. It encodes CASRGTRGYTF. The genes are TRBV6-5 and TRBJ1-2; tentatively, D is TRBD1 (5 bases). The V and J ends lost 6 bases and 7 bases respectively, with 9 bases between them. This CDR3 spans 11 amino acids. CDR1 is MNHEY, CDR2 SVGAGI, per germline.

The chain recombines TRBV5-4 with TRBJ1-4; TRBD1 is a possible D gene (5 bases). The CDR3 length is 13 residues. CDR1 SGHNT and CDR2 YYREEE come from the germline V gene (reference sequence). Trimming removed 4 bases at V and 8 bases at J, with 12 bases between. CDR3 in DNA: TGTGCCAGCAGCCCAGTGGGGGAGGAAAAACTGTTTTTT. Translating it yields CASSPVGEEKLFF. Full variable domain (missing parts from reference TRBV5-4 and TRBJ1-4): ETGVTQSPTHLIKTRGQQVTLRCSSQSGHNTVSWYQQALGQGPQFIFQYYREEENGRGNFPPRFSGLQFPNYSSELNVNALELDDSALYLCASSPVGEEKLFFGSGTQLSVL.

The chain has TRBV7-9 and TRBJ2-1; perhaps D is TRBD1 or TRBD2 (5 bases each). Germline V gives CDR1 SEHNR, CDR2 FQNEAQ (reference sequence). This CDR3 has 13 amino acids. The V end was cut by 5 bases, the J end by 9 bases, with 14 bases between. The DNA for the CDR3 is TGTGCCAGCAGCCCAACACGGGACGCTGAGCAGTTCTTC. Its translation: CASSPTRDAEQFF.

The rearrangement links TRBV7-9 to TRBJ1-5; D not resolved. The CDR3 covers 14 residues. Germline values: CDR1 SEHNR, CDR2 FQNEAQ (reference sequence). Trimming cost V 1 base and J 1 base, with 5 bases left between them. CDR3 amino acids: CASSLEKSNQPQHF. The DNA for the CDR3 is TGTGCCAGCAGCTTAGAAAAAAGCAATCAGCCCCAGCATTTT.

The chain employs TRBV5-1 and TRBJ2-5; TRBD1 matches at 10 bases. This CDR3 spans 16 amino acids. Germline values: CDR1 SGHRS, CDR2 YFSETQ. The V segment lost 6 bases and the J segment 0 bases; nucleotides outside the gene matches: 8. The CDR3 bases are TGCGCCAGCACCTCGCCCGGGACAGGGGACCAAGAGACCCAGTACTTC. It yields the protein CASTSPGTGDQETQYF.

Worth noting for this clone: Other DNA sequences in this specimen translate into the identical CDR3. The chain links TRBV5-1 to TRBJ2-1; weak D call: TRBD2 (5 bases). The CDR3 loop spans 13 amino acids. V lost 0 bases and J 6 bases, leaving 7 bases between the germline ends. Looked up from germline, CDR1 is SGHRS and CDR2 is YFSETQ. CDR3 loop: CASSLVLANEQFF. The CDR3 DNA reads as TGCGCCAGCAGCTTGGTGCTAGCCAATGAGCAGTTCTTC.

The chain uses TRBV4-1 and TRBJ1-6; D uncertain. Germline CDR1 and CDR2: MGHRA and YSYEKL. The V end lost 4 bases, the J end lost 7 bases, and 17 bases lay between the germline ends. CDR3 length: 16 residues. The CDR3 sequence is CASSPRSREKNSPLHF. CDR3 nucleotides: TGCGCCAGCAGCCCCAGGAGTAGGGAAAAAAATTCACCCCTCCACTTT.

This clone is a singleton in its sample. Other DNA sequences of this sample code for an identical CDR3. The genes are TRBV5-1 and TRBJ1-2; the D gene is possibly TRBD1 (6 bases). Trimming cost V 0 bases and J 4 bases, with 10 bases left between them. The CDR3 totals 14 residues. Germline V gene lookup returns CDR1 SGHRS and CDR2 YFSETQ. CDR3 bases: TGCGCCAGCAGCTTGGGGCAGGGGACCTATGGCTACACCTTC. Encoded protein: CASSLGQGTYGYTF.

CDR3 nucleotides: TGTGCCAGCAGGGTTTCAGCCACTCAACAGGGCTCCTACGAGCAGTACTTC. The encoded protein is CASRVSATQQGSYEQYF. The chain couples TRBV5-8 to TRBJ2-7; perhaps TRBD1 as D (6 bases). The CDR3 consists of 17 residues. CDR1 is SGHTS and CDR2 is YDEGEE in the germline V gene. Deletions cut 5 bases from V and 0 bases from J, with 21 bases between. Based on the CDR3 plus reference TRBV5-8 and TRBJ2-7, the full variable domain is EAGVTQSPTHLIKTRGQQATLRCSPISGHTSVYWYQQALGLGLQFLLWYDEGEERNRGNFPPRFSGRQFPNYSSELNVNALELEDSALYLCASRVSATQQGSYEQYFGPGTRLTVT.

This rearrangement joins TRBV18 to TRBJ2-5; D not certain. The V and J ends lost 0 bases and 0 bases respectively, with 8 bases between them. This CDR3 has 15 residues. The germline V gene has CDR1 KGHSH and CDR2 LQKENI. This CDR3 is CASSPPANYQETQYF. The DNA for the CDR3 is TGTGCCAGCTCACCACCGGCTAACTACCAAGAGACCCAGTACTTC.

As for this clone: Other DNA sequences from this sample encode an identical CDR3 as well. The J gene is TRBJ1-4, the V gene TRBV10-3; TRBD1 is a possible D gene (6 bases). The CDR3 runs 15 residues. Germline-derived CDR1 and CDR2 are ENHRY and SYGVKD. With 0 bases removed from V and 1 base from J, the gap between germline ends came to 6 bases. CDR3 residues: CAISESGGTNEKLFF. CDR3 coding DNA: TGTGCCATCAGTGAGTCAGGGGGAACTAATGAAAAACTGTTTTTT.

The chain has TRBV2 and TRBJ2-1; D might be TRBD2 (6 bases). With 6 bases removed from V and 4 bases from J, the gap between germline ends came to 19 bases. The CDR3 is 16 residues long. Germline V gene data show CDR1 as SNHLY and CDR2 as FYNNEI. CDR3 sequence (DNA): TGTGCCAGCAGGACCAGCGGGCCGGTGGTGTACAATGAGCAGTTCTTC. Amino acid sequence: CASRTSGPVVYNEQFF.

This clone was recorded once. The rearrangement joins TRBV4-1 to TRBJ2-3; D perhaps matches TRBD2 (6 bases). V lost 1 base, J lost 0 bases, and 17 bases lay in between. Germline-derived CDR1 and CDR2 are MGHRA and YSYEKL. The CDR3 is made up of 18 amino acids. As DNA, the CDR3 is TGCGCCAGCAGCCAAGTCGTAGGAGCGGCGGGGAGCACAGATACGCAGTATTTT. Amino acids: CASSQVVGAAGSTDTQYF.

This chain uses TRBV18 with TRBJ2-7, with a weak D call TRBD1 (6 bases). The CDR3 contains 16 residues. The germline CDR1 and CDR2 sequences are KGHSH and LQKENI. With 2 bases removed from V and 0 bases from J, the gap between germline ends came to 14 bases. The CDR3 spells CASSPIEAGASYEQYF. For the CDR3, the DNA is TGTGCCAGCTCACCAATTGAGGCAGGGGCCTCCTACGAGCAGTACTTC.

Details on this clone: The same CDR3 also results from other DNA sequences found in this sample. The chain has TRBV2 and TRBJ2-5; D unclear. With 6 bases removed from V and 4 bases from J, the gap between germline ends came to 6 bases. The CDR3 sequence is 11 residues long. CDR1 and CDR2 (germline): SNHLY, FYNNEI. The CDR3 sequence is CASRLRETQYF. The CDR3 DNA follows: TGTGCCAGCAGACTTCGAGAGACCCAGTACTTC.

Remarks on this clone: Other DNA sequences in this sample translate to the same CDR3. The chain joins TRBV6-4 to TRBJ1-4, with a tentative D call TRBD1 (6 bases). CDR3 length equals 13 residues. Trimming left V 3 bases short and J 8 bases short, with 10 bases between. Germline V gene lookup returns CDR1 MRHNA and CDR2 SNTAGT. Written as DNA, the CDR3 is TGTGCCAGCAGTGAACAGGGAGGAGAAAAACTGTTTTTT. Its protein is CASSEQGGEKLFF.

The V call is TRBV5-4, the J call TRBJ1-2; 7 bases fit TRBD1. The CDR3 loop spans 14 amino acids. The junction had 3 bases not matched to a gene; V was cut back by 0 bases and J by 4 bases. Germline V gene lookup returns CDR1 SGHNT and CDR2 YYREEE (reference sequence). CDR3 region: CASSLGRGGYGYTF. The DNA for the CDR3 is TGTGCCAGCAGCTTGGGCAGGGGGGGCTATGGCTACACCTTC.

The rearrangement joins TRBV5-1 to TRBJ1-6; D is possibly TRBD1 (6 bases). Germline loops: CDR1 SGHRS, CDR2 YFSETQ. The CDR3 totals 15 residues. Trimming stripped 0 bases from V and 10 bases from J, with 14 bases between. The CDR3 DNA reads as TGCGCCAGCAGCTTGGCCTGGTCAGGGGACTCACCCCTCCACTTT. Translation gives CASSLAWSGDSPLHF.

The chain links TRBV5-4 to TRBJ1-3, with D possibly matching TRBD1 (5 bases). There are 15 residues in the CDR3. Germline V lookup: CDR1 SGHNT, CDR2 YYREEE (reference sequence). Trimming cost V 3 bases and J 3 bases, with 13 bases left between them. CDR3 amino acids: CASSSKGRDGNTIYF. The CDR3 DNA sequence: TGTGCCAGCAGCTCAAAGGGGCGTGATGGAAACACCATATATTTT.

The chain employs TRBV11-3 and TRBJ2-1, with D perhaps TRBD2 (5 bases). CDR3 length: 16 residues. Germline values: CDR1 SGHNT, CDR2 YENEEA. Trimming left V 2 bases short and J 2 bases short, with 13 bases between. The CDR3 region has the DNA TGTGCCAGCAGCTTAAGAAGCGGTGGCCCCTACAATGAGCAGTTCTTC. Translation gives CASSLRSGGPYNEQFF.

The gene calls are TRBV10-3 and TRBJ2-3; 8 bases are a match to TRBD2. With 4 bases clipped from V and 1 base from J, the junction kept 4 bases outside the gene matches. Germline CDR1 and CDR2: ENHRY and SYGVKD. The CDR3 is 15 residues long. As DNA, the CDR3 is TGTGCCATCAGTGGGCGGGGGGCCGGCACAGATACGCAGTATTTT. The encoded protein is CAISGRGAGTDTQYF.

V usage is TRBV5-6 and J usage is TRBJ2-7; perhaps TRBD1 as D (6 bases). The CDR3 spans 13 residues. The ends were cut back, 4 bases at V and 3 bases at J, with 11 bases in the middle. The germline V gene encodes CDR1 SGHDT and CDR2 YYEEEE. This chain's CDR3 is CASSGQGNYEQYF. The CDR3 coding sequence is TGTGCCAGCAGCGGTCAGGGGAACTACGAGCAGTACTTC.

This clone has a single count. This chain uses TRBV6-5 with TRBJ1-3, with D maybe TRBD1 (6 bases). This CDR3 contains 14 residues. Trimming cost V 1 base and J 8 bases, with 12 bases left between them. In germline, CDR1 is MNHEY, CDR2 SVGAGI. Written as DNA, the CDR3 is TGTGCCAGCAGTTACTTGGGGGGCGCGGACACCATATATTTT. It yields the protein CASSYLGGADTIYF.

A remark on this clone: Other DNA sequences in this specimen translate into the identical CDR3. The chain carries TRBV5-1 and TRBJ1-3, with 7 bases identical to TRBD1. CDR1 and CDR2 (germline): SGHRS, YFSETQ. V trimming: 4 bases; J trimming: 4 bases; junction bases outside the gene matches: 5. This CDR3 comprises 14 residues. The CDR3: CASSSGDSGNTIYF. The DNA of the CDR3 is TGCGCCAGCAGCAGCGGGGACAGCGGAAACACCATATATTTT.

This chain connects TRBV10-3 to TRBJ2-2; possibly TRBD1 or TRBD2 for D (5 bases each). Per the germline V gene, CDR1 is ENHRY and CDR2 is SYGVKD. V dropped 7 bases and J dropped 1 base, with 13 bases sitting between them. The CDR3 length is 15 residues. CDR3 DNA: TGTGCCATCAAGCTCCGGGACGAGAACACCGGGGAGCTGTTTTTT. Protein sequence: CAIKLRDENTGELFF.

J is TRBJ2-3 and V is TRBV10-1; D is undetermined. Trimming removed 0 bases at V and 4 bases at J, with 11 bases between. The germline CDR1 and CDR2 sequences are WNHNN and SYGVQD (reference sequence). This CDR3 region has 15 residues. DNA of the CDR3: TGCGCCAGCAGTGAGTCGGCCCCTGGGGCAGATACGCAGTATTTT. Amino acid sequence: CASSESAPGADTQYF.